This TCR beta chain was captured in a study of CD8 T cells in ankylosing spondylitis. General study findings and limits: The study identified a TCR beta motif of under ten highly homologous variants that appeared characteristic of ankylosing spondylitis blood.

This clonotype was detected ten times or more. Its antigen is as yet unknown. Germline-derived CDR1 and CDR2 are SGHAT and FQNNGV. There are 18 residues in the CDR3. The ends lost 6 bases at V and 0 bases at J; junction bases unmatched: 11. TCRdb recomputed calls from the 5' RACE reads with MiXCR, one row per CDR3 protein. The sample includes about 220,000 distinct CDR3 sequences, around 7.9% seen only once; the top ten take 11% to 15%. The clonotype originates from a male donor with ankylosing spondylitis. The sequenced sample was blood, either unsorted or a sorted T cell fraction (not recorded which). The gene calls are TRBV11-2 and TRBJ2-2; 9 positions agree with TRBD2. The CDR3 region is CASSSPHSGRSNTGELFF. DNA for the CDR3: TGTGCCAGCAGTTCCCCCCACAGCGGGAGGTCGAACACCGGGGAGCTGTTTTTT.